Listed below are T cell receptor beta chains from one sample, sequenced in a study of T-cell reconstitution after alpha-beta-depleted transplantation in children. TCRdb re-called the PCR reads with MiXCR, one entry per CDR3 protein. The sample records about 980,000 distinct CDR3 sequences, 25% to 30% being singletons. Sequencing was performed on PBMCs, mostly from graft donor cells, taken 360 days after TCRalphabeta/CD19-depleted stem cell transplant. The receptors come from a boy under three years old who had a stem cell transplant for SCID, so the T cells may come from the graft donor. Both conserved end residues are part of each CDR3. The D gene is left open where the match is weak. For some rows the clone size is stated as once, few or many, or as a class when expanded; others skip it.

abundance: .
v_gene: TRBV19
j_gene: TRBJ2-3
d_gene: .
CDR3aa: CASSIEWGAGTDTQYF
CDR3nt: TGTGCCAGTAGTATAGAGTGGGGCGCTGGCACAGATACGCAGTATTTT

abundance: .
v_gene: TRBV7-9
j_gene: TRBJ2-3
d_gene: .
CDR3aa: CASSRDFSSTDTQYF
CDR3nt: TGTGCCAGCAGCCGGGACTTTTCTAGCACAGATACGCAGTATTTT

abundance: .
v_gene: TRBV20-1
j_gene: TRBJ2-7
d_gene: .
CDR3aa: CSAREAGRSYEQYF
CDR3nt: TGCAGTGCTAGAGAGGCGGGGCGCTCCTACGAGCAGTACTTC

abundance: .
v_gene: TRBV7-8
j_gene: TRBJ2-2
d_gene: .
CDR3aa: CASLAHRTVNTGELFF
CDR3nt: TGTGCCAGCTTGGCCCACCGGACAGTTAACACCGGGGAGCTGTTTTTT

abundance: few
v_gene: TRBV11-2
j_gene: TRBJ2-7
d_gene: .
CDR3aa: CASSPGPGPSYEQYF
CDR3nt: TGTGCCAGCAGCCCCGGACCTGGGCCCTCCTACGAGCAGTACTTC

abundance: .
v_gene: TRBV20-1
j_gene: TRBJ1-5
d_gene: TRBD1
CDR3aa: CSARAGQVDQPQHF
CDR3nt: TGCAGTGCTAGGGCCGGACAGGTGGATCAGCCCCAGCATTTT

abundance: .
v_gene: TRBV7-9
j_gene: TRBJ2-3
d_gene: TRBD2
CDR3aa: CASSPYRGLAGGDTQYF
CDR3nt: TGTGCCAGCAGCCCTTACCGTGGACTAGCGGGGGGAGATACGCAGTATTTT

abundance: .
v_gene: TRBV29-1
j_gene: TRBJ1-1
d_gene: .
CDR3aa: CSVEALNTEAFF
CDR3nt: TGCAGCGTTGAGGCTCTGAACACTGAAGCTTTCTTT

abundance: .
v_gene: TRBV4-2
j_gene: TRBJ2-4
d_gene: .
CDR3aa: CASSLPSQGSNIQYF
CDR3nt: TGTGCCAGCAGCCTTCCATCCCAGGGATCGAACATTCAGTACTTC

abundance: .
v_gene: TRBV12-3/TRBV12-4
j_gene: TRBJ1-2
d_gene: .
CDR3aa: CASSKTNYGYTF
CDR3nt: TGTGCCAGCAGTAAAACTAACTATGGCTACACCTTC

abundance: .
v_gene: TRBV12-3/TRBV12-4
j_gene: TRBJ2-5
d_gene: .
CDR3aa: CASSFPEALETQYF
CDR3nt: TGTGCCAGCAGTTTTCCCGAGGCGCTCGAGACCCAGTACTTC

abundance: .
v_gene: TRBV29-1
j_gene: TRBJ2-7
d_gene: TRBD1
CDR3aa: CSVVRDSTYEQYF
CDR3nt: TGCAGCGTTGTACGGGACAGTACCTACGAGCAGTACTTC

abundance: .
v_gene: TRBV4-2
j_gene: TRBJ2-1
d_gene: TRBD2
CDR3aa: CASSQATTSGGYNEQFF
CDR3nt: TGTGCCAGCAGCCAAGCGACGACTAGCGGGGGCTACAATGAGCAGTTCTTC

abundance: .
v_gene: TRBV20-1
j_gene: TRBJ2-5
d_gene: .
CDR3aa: CSASRQVDFQETQYF
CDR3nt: TGCAGTGCCAGCCGACAGGTTGATTTCCAAGAGACCCAGTACTTC

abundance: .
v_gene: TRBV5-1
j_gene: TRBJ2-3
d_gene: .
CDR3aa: CASSLELDPSTDTQYF
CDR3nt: TGCGCCAGCAGCTTGGAGCTGGACCCCAGCACAGATACGCAGTATTTT

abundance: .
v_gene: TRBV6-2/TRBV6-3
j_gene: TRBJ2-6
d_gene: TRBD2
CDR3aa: CASSYPGLAGSSGANVLTF
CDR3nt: TGTGCCAGCAGTTACCCAGGACTAGCGGGGAGCTCTGGGGCCAACGTCCTGACTTTC

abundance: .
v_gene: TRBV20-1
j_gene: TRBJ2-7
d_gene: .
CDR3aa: CSARGSRRTYEQYF
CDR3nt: TGCAGTGCTAGAGGGTCCAGACGGACCTACGAGCAGTACTTC

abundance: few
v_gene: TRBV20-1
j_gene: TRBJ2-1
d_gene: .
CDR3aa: CSARDRRGRGWNEQFF
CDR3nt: TGCAGTGCTAGAGATCGTAGGGGCAGAGGTTGGAATGAGCAGTTCTTC

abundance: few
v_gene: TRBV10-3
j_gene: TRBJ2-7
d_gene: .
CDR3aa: CAIGEGGAYEQYF
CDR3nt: TGTGCCATCGGGGAGGGGGGCGCCTACGAGCAGTACTTC

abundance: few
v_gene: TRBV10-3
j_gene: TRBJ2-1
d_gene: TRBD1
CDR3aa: CAIKRDRDVNEQFF
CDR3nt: TGTGCCATCAAACGGGACAGGGATGTGAATGAGCAGTTCTTC

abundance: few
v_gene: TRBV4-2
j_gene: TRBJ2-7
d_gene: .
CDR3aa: CASSPQKDRPRSYEQYF
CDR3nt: TGTGCCAGCAGCCCGCAAAAAGACAGGCCTCGCTCCTACGAGCAGTACTTC

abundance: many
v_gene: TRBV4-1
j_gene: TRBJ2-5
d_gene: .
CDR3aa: CASSQPRLLQETQYF
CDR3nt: TGCGCCAGCAGCCAACCAAGACTACTCCAAGAGACCCAGTACTTC

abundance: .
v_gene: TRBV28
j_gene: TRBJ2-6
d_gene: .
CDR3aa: CASSWPGTGANVLTF
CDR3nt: TGTGCCAGCAGTTGGCCAGGGACTGGGGCCAACGTCCTGACTTTC

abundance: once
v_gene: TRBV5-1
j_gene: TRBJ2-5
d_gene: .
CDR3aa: CASSPSPSRGETQYF
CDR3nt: TGCGCCAGCAGCCCGTCCCCTAGCCGCGGAGAGACCCAGTACTTC

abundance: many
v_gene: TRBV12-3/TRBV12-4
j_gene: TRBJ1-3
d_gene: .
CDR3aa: CASSPGRSSGNTIYF
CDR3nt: TGTGCCAGCAGCCCTGGACGGAGCTCTGGAAACACCATATATTTT

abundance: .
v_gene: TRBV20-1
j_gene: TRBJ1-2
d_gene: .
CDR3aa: CSAPDGKGVGYTF
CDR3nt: TGCAGTGCTCCCGACGGGAAAGGGGTTGGCTACACCTTC

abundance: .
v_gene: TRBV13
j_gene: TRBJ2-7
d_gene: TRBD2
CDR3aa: CASSFGRISGGANDEQYF
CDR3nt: TGTGCCAGCAGCTTCGGACGGATTAGCGGGGGGGCCAACGACGAGCAGTACTTC

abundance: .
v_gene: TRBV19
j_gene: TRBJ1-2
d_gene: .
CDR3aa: CASSPRHNYGYTF
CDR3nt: TGTGCCAGTTCGCCAAGACATAACTATGGCTACACCTTC

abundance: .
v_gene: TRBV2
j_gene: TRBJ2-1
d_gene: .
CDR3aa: CASSERRGVYNEQFF
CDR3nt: TGTGCCAGCAGTGAACGACGGGGTGTTTACAATGAGCAGTTCTTC

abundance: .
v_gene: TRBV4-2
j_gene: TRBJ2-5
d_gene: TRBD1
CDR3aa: CASSTGQVQETQYF
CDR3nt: TGTGCCAGCAGTACCGGACAGGTTCAAGAGACCCAGTACTTC

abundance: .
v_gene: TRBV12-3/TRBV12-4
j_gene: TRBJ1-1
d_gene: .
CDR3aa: CASTVGGSMAFF
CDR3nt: TGTGCCAGCACGGTAGGGGGGTCTATGGCTTTCTTT

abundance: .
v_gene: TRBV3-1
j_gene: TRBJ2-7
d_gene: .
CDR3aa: CASSPPLRSLEQYF
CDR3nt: TGTGCCAGCAGCCCCCCCCTGCGATCCCTCGAGCAGTACTTC

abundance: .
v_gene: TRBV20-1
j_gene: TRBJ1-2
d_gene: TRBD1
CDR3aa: CSASRHRGPYGYTF
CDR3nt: TGCAGTGCTAGTCGTCACAGGGGTCCCTATGGCTACACCTTC

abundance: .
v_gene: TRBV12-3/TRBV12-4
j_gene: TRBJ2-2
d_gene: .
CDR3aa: CASSFNEGPGELFF
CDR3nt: TGTGCCAGCAGTTTTAACGAGGGGCCCGGGGAGCTGTTTTTT

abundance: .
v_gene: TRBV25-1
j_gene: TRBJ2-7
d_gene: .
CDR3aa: CASSDSRQGYEQYF
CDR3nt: TGTGCCAGCAGTGATTCCCGGCAGGGCTACGAGCAGTACTTC

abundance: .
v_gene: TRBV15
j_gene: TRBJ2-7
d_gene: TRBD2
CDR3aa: CATSRGLGDYEQYF
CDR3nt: TGTGCCACCAGCAGGGGACTAGGGGACTACGAGCAGTACTTC

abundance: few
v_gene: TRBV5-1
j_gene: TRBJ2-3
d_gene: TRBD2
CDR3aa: CASSLRASGTSDTQYF
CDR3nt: TGCGCCAGCAGCTTGAGGGCTAGCGGGACCTCAGATACGCAGTATTTT

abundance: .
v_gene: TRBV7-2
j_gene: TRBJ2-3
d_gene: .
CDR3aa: CASSPRSGDTQYF
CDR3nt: TGTGCCAGCAGCCCGCGATCTGGAGATACGCAGTATTTT

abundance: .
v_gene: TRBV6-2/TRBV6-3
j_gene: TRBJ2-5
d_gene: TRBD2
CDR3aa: CASSSLGLGWETQYF
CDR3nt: TGTGCCAGCAGTTCGCTTGGACTAGGTTGGGAGACCCAGTACTTC

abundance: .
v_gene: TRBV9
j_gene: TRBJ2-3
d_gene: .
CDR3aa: CASSVGFLPADTQYF
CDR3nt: TGTGCCAGCAGCGTAGGCTTTCTACCAGCAGATACGCAGTATTTT

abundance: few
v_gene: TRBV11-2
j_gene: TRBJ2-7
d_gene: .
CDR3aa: CASSFGPNYEQYF
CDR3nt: TGTGCCAGCAGCTTCGGTCCTAACTACGAGCAGTACTTC

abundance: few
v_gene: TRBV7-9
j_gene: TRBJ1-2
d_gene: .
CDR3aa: CASSFKTVYGYTF
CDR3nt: TGTGCCAGCAGCTTTAAAACAGTCTATGGCTACACCTTC

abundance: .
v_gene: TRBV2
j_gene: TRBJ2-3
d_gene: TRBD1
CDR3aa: CASSQGEADTQYF
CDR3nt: TGTGCCAGCTCCCAGGGGGAAGCAGATACGCAGTATTTT

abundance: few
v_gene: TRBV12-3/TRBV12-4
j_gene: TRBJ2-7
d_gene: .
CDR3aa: CASSEGSRGTYEQYF
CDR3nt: TGTGCCAGCAGTGAGGGCTCGAGGGGGACCTACGAGCAGTACTTC

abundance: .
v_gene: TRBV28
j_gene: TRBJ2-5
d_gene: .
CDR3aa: CASSSPQDFQETQYF
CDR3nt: TGTGCCAGCAGTTCCCCGCAGGATTTCCAAGAGACCCAGTACTTC

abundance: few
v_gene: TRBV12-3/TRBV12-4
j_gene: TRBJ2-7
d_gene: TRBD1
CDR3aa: CASSLARQGNEQYF
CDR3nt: TGTGCCAGCAGTTTAGCGAGACAGGGTAACGAGCAGTACTTC

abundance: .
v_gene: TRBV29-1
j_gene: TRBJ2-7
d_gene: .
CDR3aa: CSVGTGTNYERYF
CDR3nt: .

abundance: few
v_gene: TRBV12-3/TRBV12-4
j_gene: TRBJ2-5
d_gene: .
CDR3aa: CASRPQGQETQYF
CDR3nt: TGTGCCAGCAGACCACAGGGACAAGAGACCCAGTACTTC

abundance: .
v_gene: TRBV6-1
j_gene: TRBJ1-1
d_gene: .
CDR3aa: CASSDDRTNTEAFF
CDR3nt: TGTGCCAGCAGTGATGACAGAACAAACACTGAAGCTTTCTTT

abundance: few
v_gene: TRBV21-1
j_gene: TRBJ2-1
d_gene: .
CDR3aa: CASSTSLAGAQSSYNEQFF
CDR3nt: TGTGCCAGCAGCACATCACTAGCGGGGGCCCAGAGCTCCTACAATGAGCAGTTCTTC

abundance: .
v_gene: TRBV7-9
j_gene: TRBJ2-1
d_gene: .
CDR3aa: CASSLGMDGNEQFF
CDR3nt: TGTGCCAGCAGCTTAGGAATGGACGGAAATGAGCAGTTCTTC

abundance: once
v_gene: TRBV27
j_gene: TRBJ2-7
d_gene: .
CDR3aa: CASSPWTTPEDEQYF
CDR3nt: TGTGCCAGCAGTCCCTGGACTACCCCCGAAGACGAGCAGTACTTC

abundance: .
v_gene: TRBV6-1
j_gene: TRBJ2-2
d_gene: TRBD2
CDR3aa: CASGLAGGPTGELFF
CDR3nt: TGTGCCAGCGGGTTAGCGGGGGGTCCGACCGGGGAGCTGTTTTTT

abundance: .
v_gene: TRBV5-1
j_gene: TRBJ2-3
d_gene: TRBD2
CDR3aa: CASSSRGGPSTDTQYF
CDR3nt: TGCGCCAGCAGCTCGCGGGGGGGCCCAAGCACAGATACGCAGTATTTT

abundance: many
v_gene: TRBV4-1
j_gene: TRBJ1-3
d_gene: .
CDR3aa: CASSYGNTIYF
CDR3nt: TGCGCCAGCAGTTACGGAAACACCATATATTTT

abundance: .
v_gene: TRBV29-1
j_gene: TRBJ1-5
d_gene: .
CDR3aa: CSVAAGSSNQPQHF
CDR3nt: TGCAGCGTTGCCGCAGGGAGTAGCAATCAGCCCCAGCATTTT

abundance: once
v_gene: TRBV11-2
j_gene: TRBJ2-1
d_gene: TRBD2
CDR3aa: CASSPGTIIRDEQFF
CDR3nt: TGTGCCAGCAGCCCCGGGACTATTATTAGGGATGAGCAGTTCTTC

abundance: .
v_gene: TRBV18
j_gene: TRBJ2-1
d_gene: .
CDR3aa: CASSTLQGSYNEQFF
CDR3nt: TGTGCCAGCTCAACTCTACAGGGTTCCTACAATGAGCAGTTCTTC

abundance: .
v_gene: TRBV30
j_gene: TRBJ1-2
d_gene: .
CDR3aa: CAWSETTDGYTF
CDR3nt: TGTGCCTGGAGCGAAACCACAGATGGCTACACCTTC